This paragraph reports one TCR beta chain. Its antigen is still unknown. On average, the one heparinised blood draw given by each donor was approximately 120 mL. Germline V gene data show CDR1 as SGHTA and CDR2 as FQGTGA. The CDR3 loop spans 14 amino acids. Trimming stripped 5 bases from V and 3 bases from J, with 12 bases between. This specimen belongs to a study of beta chain features in type 1 diabetes. General study findings and limits: VDJ junctions from patients with type 1 diabetes contained fewer insertions and more deletions. Patients' naive, central memory and Treg TCRB repertoires seemed closer to one another than those of healthy donors. Type 1 diabetes patients had moderately but significantly shorter TCRB CDR3s in all four CD4+ subsets.

All of the isolated RNA was reverse transcribed, so expressed TCRB transcripts were sequenced. Data came from immunoSEQ multiplex PCR; TCRdb stores just in-frame clones and leaves some out. Of about 25,000 clones detected, 68% appear once; the ten largest clones hold 0.9% to 1.4%. This receptor was identified in a middle-aged woman with type 1 diabetes. The rearrangement joins TRBV7-3 to TRBJ2-3; D possibly corresponds to TRBD1 (6 bases). Sequencing input: stem cell memory CD4+ T cells from blood. The CDR3 region is CASSTGSVTDTQYF. The CDR3 bases are TGTGCCAGCAGCACAGGGTCGGTAACAGATACGCAGTATTTT.